This entry is about one T cell receptor beta chain. This specimen comes from a study of technical replicates of blood from a handful of donors. Looked up from germline, CDR1 is MNHEY and CDR2 is SMNVEV (reference sequence). This CDR3 has 14 residues. V lost 3 bases to trimming and J lost 2 bases, with 10 bases between them. The table came from immunoSEQ multiplex PCR; TCRdb's copy has only in-frame clones and leaves some out. The table has approximately 59,000 clones, 90% to 95% seen once. The V gene is TRBV27, the J gene TRBJ1-2; D might be TRBD1 (5 bases). The source is a human donor in good health. Some clones in this sample may be carry-over from other donors' samples. The sample taken for sequencing was PBMCs. The chain's CDR3 is CASSFTGSNYGYTF. In DNA form, the CDR3 reads TGTGCCAGCAGTTTTACAGGTTCGAACTATGGCTACACCTTC.